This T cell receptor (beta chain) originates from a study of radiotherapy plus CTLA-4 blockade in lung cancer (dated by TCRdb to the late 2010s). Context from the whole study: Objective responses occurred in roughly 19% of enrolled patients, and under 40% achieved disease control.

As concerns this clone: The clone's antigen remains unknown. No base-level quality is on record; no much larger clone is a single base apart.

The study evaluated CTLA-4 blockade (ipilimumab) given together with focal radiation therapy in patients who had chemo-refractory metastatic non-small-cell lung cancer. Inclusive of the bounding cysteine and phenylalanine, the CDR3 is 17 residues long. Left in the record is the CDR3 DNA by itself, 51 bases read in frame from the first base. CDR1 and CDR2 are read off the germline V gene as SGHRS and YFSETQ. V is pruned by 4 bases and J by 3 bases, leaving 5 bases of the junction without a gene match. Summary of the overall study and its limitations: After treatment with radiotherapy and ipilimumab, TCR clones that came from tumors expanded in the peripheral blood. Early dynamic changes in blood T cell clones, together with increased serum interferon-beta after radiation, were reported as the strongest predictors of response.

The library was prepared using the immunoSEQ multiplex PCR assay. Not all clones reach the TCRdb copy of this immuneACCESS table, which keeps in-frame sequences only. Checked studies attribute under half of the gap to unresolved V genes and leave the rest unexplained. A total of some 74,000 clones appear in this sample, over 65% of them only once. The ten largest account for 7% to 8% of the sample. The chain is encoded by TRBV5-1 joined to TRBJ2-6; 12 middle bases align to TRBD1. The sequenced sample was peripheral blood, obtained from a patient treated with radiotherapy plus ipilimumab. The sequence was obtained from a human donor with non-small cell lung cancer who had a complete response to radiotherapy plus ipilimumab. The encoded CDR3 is CASSLRDRGLGANVLTF. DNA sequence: TGCGCCAGCAGCCTCCGGGACAGGGGGCTTGGGGCCAACGTCCTGACTTTC.